Sequencing of this T cell receptor beta chain was carried out in a study of T-cell memory formation after mild COVID-19. Across the whole study: Clustering of TCRs was largely donor specific. Overall study findings and caveats: Some responding clones appeared in pre-infection memory, suggesting cross-reactive memory joined.

Of note for this clonotype: What it binds is not known.

CDR1 and CDR2 from the germline V gene are SGHVS and FQNEAQ. Trimming removed 2 bases from V and 3 bases from J, with 11 bases in between. The CDR3 has 14 amino acids. A single record per CDR3 protein comes from TCRdb applying MiXCR to the 5' RACE reads. This sample has roughly 130,000 distinct CDR3 sequences; around 6.3% occur once, and the top ten carry around 2%. Sequencing was done on a sample of PBMCs or a T cell subset sorted from them (not recorded which). The chain recombines TRBV7-8 with TRBJ2-7; D is undetermined. The TCR sequence derives from an adult woman who had mild COVID-19 (a few samples of this study predate the infection). Cell type and time point are not known. The CDR3 bases are TGTGCCAGCAGCTTAACGCCAGGTTACTACGAGCAGTACTTC. Translating it yields CASSLTPGYYEQYF. Full variable domain (remainder filled in from reference TRBV7-8 and TRBJ2-7): GAGVSQSPRYKVAKRGQDVALRCDPISGHVSLFWYQQALGQGPEFLTYFQNEAQLDKSGLPSDRFFAERPEGSVSTLKIQRTQQEDSAVYLCASSLTPGYYEQYFGPGTRLTVT.